Sequencing of this T cell receptor beta chain was carried out in a study of cytomegalovirus exposure and HLA in healthy donors. Study conclusions and caveats: Indistinguishability led to the exclusion of some V segments, TRBV6-2 and TRBV6-3 included. Many donors shared some public TCRs, even though most TCR sequences were rare.

Primers for the PCR totalled 60 Vbeta and 13 Jbeta. Sequencing used immunoSEQ multiplex PCR; TCRdb keeps in-frame clones, though not all of them. The data hold around 110,000 clones, with more than 70% observed a single time. Trimming removed 2 bases from V and 1 base from J, with 6 bases in between. This CDR3 is 13 amino acids long. CDR1 is LGHNA and CDR2 is YSLEER in the germline V gene. For this clone: Its antigen remains unidentified.

Healthy people donating bone marrow made up the donors. The sequenced sample was PBMCs. This TCR was sampled from a man younger than 30 in good health and CMV-seronegative. This chain links TRBV4-3 with TRBJ2-7; tentative D call: TRBD2 (5 bases). CDR3 sequence reads: CASSQRGSYEQYF. CDR3 DNA sequence: TGCGCCAGCAGCCAACGGGGATCCTACGAGCAGTACTTC.